The 24 T cell receptor beta chains given below trace back to one sample, sequenced in a study of blood T cell repertoires in COVID-19 (dated by TCRdb to the early 2020s). Library preparation used the immunoSEQ multiplex PCR assay. Here the immuneACCESS table is served through TCRdb, limited to in-frame sequences with V and J called. Missing clones are a known gap in these copies; in checked studies unresolved V genes cover under half, and the rest lacks a known reason. The sample contains 150,000 to 200,000 clones, approximately 86% of them found a single time. The ten largest account for around 8.6% of the sample. Sequences were obtained from peripheral blood. Receptor source: a man aged 45-65 years with active or convalescent COVID-19.

CDR3 nucleotide sequence: TGTGCCAGCAGATTCTCCGGGACAGGGACTCTGAGTCGGAACTCGGGGACTGAAGCTTTCTTT. This sequence encodes CASRFSGTGTLSRNSGTEAFF. The V call is TRBV2, the J call TRBJ1-1, with 9 bases identical to TRBD1. V lost 6 bases and J lost 5; bases outside the gene matches: 28. The CDR3 consists of 21 residues. The germline gives CDR1 SNHLY, CDR2 FYNNEI. Drawing the rest from reference TRBV2 and TRBJ1-1, the complete variable domain is EPEVTQTPSHQVTQMGQEVILRCVPISNHLYFYWYRQILGQKVEFLVSFYNNEISEKSEIFDDQFSVERPDGSNFTLKIRSTKLEDSAMYFCASRFSGTGTLSRNSGTEAFFGQGTRLTVV.

On this clone itself: At one of its ends the junction is not consistent with the germline gene, which may arise from a read error. V usage is TRBV19 and J usage is TRBJ1-2, with TRBD1 matching 8 bases. Per the germline V gene, CDR1 is LNHDA and CDR2 is SQIVND (reference sequence). This CDR3 spans 10 amino acids. The CDR3 DNA reads TGTGCCAGCGGGAGCCGGACAGGGTCCTTC. Protein sequence: CASGSRTGSF.

The chain employs TRBV27 and TRBJ1-2, with 8 bases matching TRBD1. The CDR3 contains 15 residues. Germline lookup yields CDR1 MNHEY and CDR2 SMNVEV (reference sequence). J lost 6 bases, V lost 5 bases, and 11 bases had no gene match. The CDR3 protein is CASSNPRGRMNGYTF. CDR3 coding DNA: TGTGCCAGCAGTAACCCCAGGGGGCGAATGAATGGCTACACCTTC.

V is TRBV10-2 and J is TRBJ2-5; tentative D call: TRBD1 (6 bases). CDR3 length: 17 residues. Germline V gene lookup returns CDR1 WSHSY and CDR2 SAAADI. Between the trimmed V and J ends, which lost 2 bases and 5 bases, there was a span of 21 bases. The CDR3 nucleotides read TGCGCCAGCAGTGAGCCAGGTGGGGGCGTGAGTTGGGAGACCCAGTACTTC. Protein: CASSEPGGGVSWETQYF.

The chain is built from TRBV2 and TRBJ2-5; D is unclear. This CDR3 region has 13 residues. The germline V and J ends were trimmed by 3 bases and 1 base, with 6 bases remaining between them. Per the germline V gene, CDR1 is SNHLY and CDR2 is FYNNEI. This CDR3 reads CASSEMAQETQYF. The CDR3 DNA reads as TGTGCCAGCAGTGAGATGGCCCAAGAGACCCAGTACTTC.

This clone was recorded a few times. The chain recombines TRBV11-2 with TRBJ2-1, with TRBD1 matching over 7 bases. There are 14 residues in the CDR3. With V trimmed by 5 bases and J by 7 bases, 8 bases remained unmatched. Germline CDR1 reads SGHAT; CDR2 reads FQNNGV. The DNA of the CDR3 is TGTGCCAGCAGCCACCAGGGACAGTCAAATGAGCAGTTCTTC. It yields the protein CASSHQGQSNEQFF. The whole variable domain, filled in from reference TRBV11-2 and TRBJ2-1, reads EAGVAQSPRYKIIEKRQSVAFWCNPISGHATLYWYQQILGQGPKLLIQFQNNGVVDDSQLPKDRFSAERLKGVDSTLKIQPAKLEDSAVYLCASSHQGQSNEQFFGPGTRLTVL.

This clone was observed a single time. The J gene is TRBJ1-1, the V gene TRBV3-1 (or the pseudogene TRBV3-2); 10 nucleotides line up with TRBD1. J lost 6 bases, V lost 4 bases, and 8 bases had no gene match. This CDR3 spans 15 amino acids. From germline, CDR1 is LGHDT and CDR2 YNNKEL (reference sequence). As DNA, the CDR3 is TGTGCCAGCAGCCGGCCGGGACAGGGGTTCTCTGAAGCTTTCTTT. This gives the protein CASSRPGQGFSEAFF.

V is TRBV19 and J is TRBJ1-1, with 8 bases that match TRBD1. Germline-derived CDR1 and CDR2 are LNHDA and SQIVND (reference sequence). This CDR3 region has 16 residues. V was clipped by 7 bases and J by 1 base; unmatched bases: 11. The CDR3 protein is CASIPKRDRQNTEAFF. The CDR3 region has the DNA TGTGCCAGTATCCCCAAACGGGACAGGCAGAACACTGAAGCTTTCTTT.

The CDR3 here is CASRTQAPSLNSNQPQHF. In nucleotides, the CDR3 is TGCGCCAGCAGGACACAGGCCCCCTCCCTTAATAGCAATCAGCCCCAGCATTTT. The chain carries TRBV5-1 and TRBJ1-5, with D possibly TRBD1 on 5 matching bases. CDR3 size: 18 residues. V lost 5 bases to trimming and J lost 0 bases, with 21 bases between them. Germline CDR1 is SGHRS and CDR2 is YFSETQ.

The chain uses TRBV9 and TRBJ1-6; D is perhaps TRBD1 (5 bases). V was shortened by 0 bases and J by 5 bases, with 15 bases between the two germline ends. The CDR3 consists of 17 residues. Germline assignment: CDR1 SGDLS and CDR2 YYNGEE. The CDR3 reads CASSVATGGFDNSPLHF. CDR3 nucleotides: TGTGCCAGCAGCGTAGCTACTGGGGGGTTCGATAATTCACCCCTCCACTTT.

J is TRBJ1-6 and V is TRBV30; 7 nucleotides align to TRBD1. The V and J ends lost 1 base and 6 bases, in that order; junction bases with no gene match: 12. Germline loops: CDR1 GTSNPN, CDR2 SVGIG (reference sequence). This CDR3 comprises 17 residues. The CDR3 DNA reads TGTGCCTGGAGTGGGGATCGACAGGGTATAAGTAATTCACCCCTCCACTTT. This translates into CAWSGDRQGISNSPLHF.

This clone was detected only once. The V and J genes are TRBV28 and TRBJ1-5; D may be TRBD1 (5 bases). The germline CDR1 and CDR2 sequences are MDHEN and SYDVKM. This CDR3 has 16 amino acids. Deletions cut 2 bases from V and 6 bases from J, with 17 bases between. DNA for the CDR3: TGTGCCAGCAGTTTAATTAGTCCAGGGAGGTTTCAGCCCCAGCATTTT. Its protein is CASSLISPGRFQPQHF.

The rearrangement joins TRBV9 to TRBJ2-6; 8 nucleotides line up with TRBD1. V was pared by 2 bases and J by 1 base, with 11 bases of the junction left unmatched. CDR1 SGDLS and CDR2 YYNGEE come from the germline V gene. The CDR3 runs to 19 residues. The CDR3 reads CASSVDSRGLLSGANVLTF. CDR3 DNA sequence: TGTGCCAGCAGCGTCGACTCCAGGGGGCTGTTATCTGGGGCCAACGTCCTGACTTTC.

The chain links TRBV7-9 to TRBJ2-5, with TRBD1 as a possible D gene (6 bases). There are 15 residues in the CDR3. Germline CDR1 reads SEHNR; CDR2 reads FQNEAQ (reference sequence). Trimming cost V 5 bases and J 4 bases, with 17 bases left between them. CDR3 region: CASSPRRQGPETQYF. The DNA of the CDR3 is TGTGCCAGCAGCCCTAGGAGGCAGGGGCCAGAGACCCAGTACTTC. The full variable domain, rest sourced from reference TRBV7-9 and TRBJ2-5, is DTGVSQNPRHKITKRGQNVTFRCDPISEHNRLYWYRQTLGQGPEFLTYFQNEAQLEKSRLLSDRFSAERPKGSFSTLEIQRTEQGDSAMYLCASSPRRQGPETQYFGPGTRLLVL.

V usage is TRBV6-5 and J usage is TRBJ2-1, with 7 bases aligning to TRBD2. The CDR3 covers 12 residues. V was clipped by 6 bases and J by 9 bases; unmatched bases: 5. Germline loops: CDR1 MNHEY, CDR2 SVGAGI. CDR3 protein: CASRPPSGEQFF. The CDR3, as DNA: TGTGCCAGCAGACCTCCTAGCGGTGAGCAGTTCTTC.

The rearrangement uses TRBV21-1 and TRBJ2-2; the D segment call TRBD1 is taken from the table without a DNA check. TRBV21-1 is designated a pseudogene. The CDR3 runs to 17 residues. Here the CDR3 DNA reads TGTGCCAGCAGCAAGGGAACAGGGGAAGAGAACACCGGGGAGCTGTTTTTT. Amino acids: CASSKGTGEENTGELFF.

The count of this clone is one. The chain employs TRBV5-5 and TRBJ1-3, with D tentatively TRBD1 (5 bases). Trimming took 1 base from V and 1 from J, leaving 9 bases between them. This CDR3 has 15 residues. In germline, CDR1 is SGHKS, CDR2 YYEKEE (reference sequence). CDR3 in amino acids: CASSLMGGSGNTIYF. Here the CDR3 DNA reads TGTGCCAGCAGCTTGATGGGGGGATCTGGAAACACCATATATTTT.

V is TRBV11-1 and J is TRBJ2-2; no reliable D call. This CDR3 is 14 amino acids long. Looked up from germline, CDR1 is SGHAT and CDR2 is FQDESV (reference sequence). Trimming removed 0 bases from V and 6 bases from J, with 8 bases in between. The CDR3 DNA reads TGTGCCAGCAGCTTAGCCGGCCAGGCCGGGGAGCTGTTTTTT. Its protein is CASSLAGQAGELFF.

This clone has a handful of counts. V and J are TRBV27 and TRBJ1-6; possibly TRBD1 for D (5 bases). Germline-derived CDR1 and CDR2 are MNHEY and SMNVEV (reference sequence). The germline V and J ends were trimmed by 6 bases and 8 bases, with 29 bases remaining between them. This CDR3 is built from 19 residues. CDR3 bases: TGTGCCAGCAGGTTAAGGTGGACACCGGCGTACTCAGAGTATTCACCCCTCCACTTT. Translated, it gives CASRLRWTPAYSEYSPLHF.

The count of this clone is one. The chain uses TRBV7-3 and TRBJ2-1; D may be TRBD2 (6 bases). The ends were cut back, 1 base at V and 2 bases at J, with 15 bases in the middle. This CDR3 spans 17 amino acids. Germline V gene lookup returns CDR1 SGHTA and CDR2 FQGTGA. The CDR3 DNA follows: TGTGCCAGCAGCTTAAGGGTAGGAGGGGATGCCTACAATGAGCAGTTCTTC. This codes for CASSLRVGGDAYNEQFF.

The chain carries TRBV24-1 and TRBJ2-3; 8 bases map to TRBD2. Germline V gene lookup returns CDR1 KGHDR and CDR2 SFDVKD. V shed 7 bases and J 2 bases; nucleotides not matched to a gene: 7. CDR3 length: 15 residues. This CDR3 reads CATRSGTRNTDTQYF. As DNA, the CDR3 is TGTGCCACCAGATCCGGGACTAGGAACACAGATACGCAGTATTTT.

The CDR3 bases are TGTGCCAGCAGGCCAGGTCCGCCTAATGAGGGCTACACCTTC. Translated, it gives CASRPGPPNEGYTF. The V and J genes are TRBV28 and TRBJ1-2; D remains ambiguous. CDR1 MDHEN and CDR2 SYDVKM come from the germline V gene. Trimming took 6 bases from V and 8 from J, leaving 19 bases between them. CDR3 size: 14 residues.

This chain links TRBV18 with TRBJ2-1; the match to TRBD2 covers 7 bases. This CDR3 is 16 amino acids long. Germline loops: CDR1 KGHSH, CDR2 LQKENI. J lost 8 bases, V lost 2 bases, and 12 bases had no gene match. CDR3 nucleotide sequence: TGTGCCAGCTCACCAGGGGGAGGGCATTACGAGGATGAGCAGTTCTTC. Protein product: CASSPGGGHYEDEQFF. Looking up the rest from reference TRBV18 and TRBJ2-1 gives the full variable domain: NAGVMQNPRHLVRRRGQEARLRCSPMKGHSHVYWYRQLPEEGLKFMVYLQKENIIDESGMPKERFSAEFPKEGPSILRIQQVVRGDSAAYFCASSPGGGHYEDEQFFGPGTRLTVL.

The chain is built from TRBV18 and TRBJ1-5, with 8 nucleotides matching TRBD1. Unmatched junction bases numbered 4, after V lost 3 bases and J lost 6 bases. CDR1 and CDR2 (germline): KGHSH, LQKENI. This CDR3 is built from 14 residues. The CDR3 DNA is TGTGCCAGCTCACCCCCAGGGGGCGGTCAGCCCCAGCATTTT. Its translation: CASSPPGGGQPQHF. The entire variable domain, with the rest obtained from reference TRBV18 and TRBJ1-5, is as follows: NAGVMQNPRHLVRRRGQEARLRCSPMKGHSHVYWYRQLPEEGLKFMVYLQKENIIDESGMPKERFSAEFPKEGPSILRIQQVVRGDSAAYFCASSPPGGGQPQHFGDGTRLSIL.